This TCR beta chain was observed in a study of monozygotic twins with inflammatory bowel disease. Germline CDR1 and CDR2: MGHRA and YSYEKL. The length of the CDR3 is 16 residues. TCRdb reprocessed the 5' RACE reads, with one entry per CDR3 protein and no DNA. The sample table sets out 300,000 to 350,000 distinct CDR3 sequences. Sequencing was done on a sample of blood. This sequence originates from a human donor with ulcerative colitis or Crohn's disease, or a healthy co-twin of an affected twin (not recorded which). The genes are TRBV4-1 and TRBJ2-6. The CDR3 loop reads CASSLPLGSGANVLTF.